These 3 T cell receptor beta chains came from one sample sequenced in a study of blood T cell dynamics during melanoma immunotherapy (dated by TCRdb to the early 2020s). Libraries were prepared through the immunoSEQ multiplex PCR assay. What TCRdb holds here is the immuneACCESS table cut down to in-frame rearrangements. Part of the clones is not present; checked against another copy, under half of the missing clones reflect an unresolved V gene, and the others are unexplained. This sample is represented by about 11,000 clones; over 70% of them were singletons. Of the sample, about 22% is held by the ten largest clones. The sample's time point label, in plain terms: week 3, after first cycle of checkpoint inhibitor. This specimen was blood, taken from a patient treated with checkpoint blockade. These receptors came from a human donor with melanoma.

The chain joins TRBV7-9 to TRBJ1-6; TRBD1 aligns across 7 bases. Germline trimming cut 6 bases from V and 7 bases from J; bases unmatched to any gene: 6. This CDR3 spans 14 amino acids. CDR1 and CDR2 (germline): SEHNR, FQNEAQ (reference sequence). CDR3 protein: CASRAGGVNSPLHF. The CDR3 nucleotides are TGTGCCAGCAGGGCAGGGGGGGTAAATTCACCCCTCCACTTT.

This clone has more than one count but fewer than ten. The chain carries TRBV6-1 and TRBJ1-2, with a weak D call TRBD1 (6 bases). Germline V gives CDR1 MNHNS, CDR2 SASEGT. The CDR3 loop spans 12 amino acids. V was pared by 9 bases and J by 5 bases, with 13 bases between. This chain's CDR3 is CASSLGGYGYTF. The DNA for the CDR3 is TGTGCCAGTAGTCTAGGGGGTTATGGCTACACCTTC.

The chain uses TRBV6-6 and TRBJ2-1; D might be TRBD1 (6 bases). V lost 6 bases, J lost 7 bases, and 16 bases lay in between. The CDR3 loop spans 14 amino acids. Germline V gene lookup returns CDR1 MNHNY and CDR2 SVGAGI (reference sequence). The CDR3 coding sequence is TGTGCCAGCAGGGCTGCCGGGACACTTAATGAGCAGTTCTTC. Its protein is CASRAAGTLNEQFF.